These 23 T cell receptor beta chains came from one sample sequenced in a study of blood T cells in healthy people across ages. A second PCR of roughly 7 to 11 cycles used a sample-barcoded 5' primer and a J-beta primer mix. MiXCR, run by TCRdb on the 5' RACE reads, gives a single entry per CDR3 protein. The top ten clones hold roughly 3.5% of a sample with 750,000 to 850,000 distinct CDR3 sequences, more than 20% of them seen once. The same specimen was also included in a second study, on T cells of mothers and their children.

Sequences were obtained from blood. These receptors originate from a boy between 10 and 17 years old in good health.

On this clonotype: One junction end does not reproduce the germline sequence, and a read error may be involved. V gene TRBV4-1 combines with J gene TRBJ1-2; 9 bases fit TRBD1. Germline-derived CDR1 and CDR2 are MGHRA and YSYEKL. This CDR3 has 14 residues. DNA for the CDR3: TGCGCCAGCAGCCTTGATACAGGGGGCGCATATATCACCTTT. Its translation: CASSLDTGGAYITF.

V is TRBV4-3 and J is TRBJ2-3, with 7 positions matching TRBD2. V lost 0 bases to trimming and J lost 5 bases; unmatched junction nucleotides: 11. Germline V gene sequence: CDR1 LGHNA, CDR2 YSLEER. CDR3 size: 17 residues. The CDR3 DNA sequence: TGCGCCAGCAGCCAAGATAGGGGTTCGGCGGGAGAAGATACGCAGTATTTT. This sequence encodes CASSQDRGSAGEDTQYF.

This clonotype was counted a few times. The genes are TRBV7-2 and TRBJ2-6; D gene unclear. The V and J ends lost 5 bases and 8 bases respectively, with 7 bases between them. CDR3 length: 12 residues. Germline CDR1 reads SGHTA; CDR2 reads FQGNSA. Here the CDR3 DNA reads TGTGCCAGCAGCCCCGTGACCAACGTCCTGACTTTC. The encoded protein is CASSPVTNVLTF.

This clonotype was counted only a few times. This rearrangement joins TRBV4-3 to TRBJ1-4; 9 positions match TRBD1. The CDR3 is made up of 16 amino acids. J gave up 6 bases and V 1 base, and 6 bases lay outside the gene matches. From germline, CDR1 is LGHNA and CDR2 YSLEER. The CDR3 sequence is CASSQADRGLDEKLFF. The CDR3 DNA is TGCGCCAGCAGCCAAGCAGACAGGGGGTTGGATGAAAAACTGTTTTTT.

This clonotype was seen only a few times. The J gene is TRBJ1-4, the V gene TRBV29-1; D call uncertain. The CDR3 extends over 13 amino acids. The V end lost 4 bases, the J end lost 6 bases, and 12 bases lay between the germline ends. The germline CDR1 and CDR2 sequences are SQVTM and ANQGSEA. The chain's CDR3 is CSVVTDGYEKLFF. CDR3 coding DNA: TGCAGCGTTGTTACAGACGGTTATGAAAAACTGTTTTTT.

CDR3 coding DNA: TGTGCCAGCAGTGAAATCTGGAAACAAGAGACCCAGTACTTC. Translation: CASSEIWKQETQYF. V and J are TRBV6-1 and TRBJ2-5; no clear D gene. Germline CDR1 MNHNS, CDR2 SASEGT. The CDR3 totals 14 residues. V was cut by 2 bases and J by 2 bases, with 9 bases left in between.

A few counts support this clonotype. This sequence joins TRBV6-4 and TRBJ1-1; D may be TRBD1 (5 bases). The length of the CDR3 is 10 residues. The V gene lost 10 bases and the J gene lost 5 bases, with 8 bases spanning the gap. CDR1 and CDR2 from the germline V gene are MRHNA and SNTAGT. CDR3 coding DNA: TGTGCCACCCGGGGGACTGAAGCTTTCTTT. Translated, it gives CATRGTEAFF.

This clonotype was seen at least ten times. The chain links TRBV4-2 to TRBJ1-5; TRBD1 matches at 7 bases. The ends lost 0 bases at V and 8 bases at J; junction bases unmatched: 4. The CDR3 length is 14 residues. From germline, CDR1 is LGHNA and CDR2 YNFKEQ. The CDR3 bases are TGTGCCAGCAGCCAAGAACAGGGGCAGGAGCCCCAGCATTTT. Residues: CASSQEQGQEPQHF.

This clonotype was seen many times. The rearrangement links TRBV20-1 to TRBJ2-7; D ambiguous. Per the germline V gene, CDR1 is DFQATT and CDR2 is SNEGSKA (reference sequence). Deletions cut 7 bases from V and 0 bases from J, with 13 bases between. The CDR3 loop spans 13 amino acids. The CDR3: CSGLERSSYEQYF. The CDR3, as DNA: TGCAGTGGGCTGGAACGGAGCTCCTACGAGCAGTACTTC.

There are a few counts of this clonotype. The rearrangement links TRBV20-1 to TRBJ2-3; D may correspond to TRBD1 or TRBD2 (5 bases each). Trimming removed 0 bases from V and 0 bases from J, with 10 bases in between. This CDR3 is built from 15 residues. CDR1 and CDR2 from the germline V gene are DFQATT and SNEGSKA (reference sequence). In DNA form, the CDR3 reads TGCAGTGCTAGAGATGGGGACCAGAGCACAGATACGCAGTATTTT. It codes for CSARDGDQSTDTQYF.

The chain carries TRBV9 and TRBJ2-1; the D gene is possibly TRBD1 (5 bases). The V gene's germline CDR1 is SGDLS and CDR2 YYNGEE. Trimming stripped 4 bases from V and 0 bases from J, with 11 bases between. CDR3 length: 15 amino acids. The CDR3 DNA is TGTGCCAGCAGCCACGACAGCAGCTCCTACAATGAGCAGTTCTTC. The encoded protein is CASSHDSSSYNEQFF.

This clonotype was picked up a small number of times. This rearrangement joins TRBV19 to TRBJ2-7; D is uncertain. The DNA end lines up better with TRBJ2-5; the J call may be wrong. This CDR3 comprises 12 residues. CDR1 and CDR2 (germline): LNHDA, SQIVND (reference sequence). The CDR3 sequence: CATLSEDETQYF. DNA of the CDR3: TGTGCCACCCTTAGTGAGGACGAGACCCAGTACTTC.

The V and J genes are TRBV2 and TRBJ2-5; TRBD1 matches 8 bases. V trimming: 0 bases; J trimming: 5 bases; junction bases outside the gene matches: 5. The germline gives CDR1 SNHLY, CDR2 FYNNEI. There are 15 residues in the CDR3. CDR3 sequence (DNA): TGTGCCAGCAGTGAAGCTACAGGGGGATCGGAGACCCAGTACTTC. This gives the protein CASSEATGGSETQYF.

The chain is built from TRBV14 and TRBJ1-4, with TRBD1 matching 8 bases. With V trimmed by 0 bases and J by 8 bases, 5 bases remained unmatched. From germline, CDR1 is SGHDN and CDR2 FVKESK. The CDR3 has 15 residues. This CDR3 reads CASSQDRRTGEKLFF. CDR3 in DNA: TGTGCCAGCAGCCAAGATAGGAGGACAGGGGAAAAACTGTTTTTT.

The chain carries TRBV5-1 and TRBJ2-6, with 8 bases aligning to TRBD2. Germline-derived CDR1 and CDR2 are SGHRS and YFSETQ. The ends lost 7 bases at V and 4 bases at J; junction bases unmatched: 7. This CDR3 comprises 15 residues. DNA of the CDR3: TGCGCCAGCCACGCCGGGGGGGCAGGGGCCAACGTCCTGACTTTC. It is translated as CASHAGGAGANVLTF.

This clonotype came up a few times. The rearrangement joins TRBV12-3 or TRBV12-4 to TRBJ1-4, with TRBD1 as a possible D gene (5 bases). V was shortened by 3 bases and J by 8 bases, with 16 bases between the two germline ends. This CDR3 has 15 residues. The CDR3 DNA is TGTGCCAGCAGTTTTTCGGGGCAGGTAGTAGAAAAACTGTTTTTT. This encodes CASSFSGQVVEKLFF.

The rearrangement joins TRBV20-1 to TRBJ1-2; D gene uncertain. The CDR3 has 13 amino acids. With 2 bases removed from V and 10 bases from J, the gap between germline ends came to 17 bases. Germline CDR1 and CDR2: DFQATT and SNEGSKA (reference sequence). The DNA of the CDR3 is TGCAGTGCTAGAAACCTCTATAGGATGGACTACACCTTC. It encodes CSARNLYRMDYTF.

This clonotype was seen a handful of times. The rearrangement uses TRBV9 and TRBJ2-7; D is possibly TRBD1 (5 bases). With 4 bases removed from V and 0 bases from J, the gap between germline ends came to 23 bases. Germline loops: CDR1 SGDLS, CDR2 YYNGEE. CDR3 length: 18 residues. This CDR3 is CASSPTGEISWASYEQYF. CDR3 bases: TGTGCCAGCAGCCCTACAGGAGAAATTAGTTGGGCCTCCTACGAGCAGTACTTC. The variable domain in full, completed from reference TRBV9 and TRBJ2-7, reads DSGVTQTPKHLITATGQRVTLRCSPRSGDLSVYWYQQSLDQGLQFLIQYYNGEERAKGNILERFSAQQFPDLHSELNLSSLELGDSALYFCASSPTGEISWASYEQYFGPGTRLTVT.

This clonotype has a handful of counts. One end of the junction is discordant with germline, which a read error may explain. The chain recombines TRBV27 with TRBJ2-2; D may be TRBD2 (5 bases). CDR3 length: 15 amino acids. Germline V gene sequence: CDR1 MNHEY, CDR2 SMNVEV (reference sequence). CDR3 nucleotides: TGTGCCAGCAGTCCTCGGACGGCGAACACCGGGGAGCTGGTTTTT. Its protein is CASSPRTANTGELVF.

This clonotype was detected many times. This sequence joins TRBV3-1 and TRBJ2-7; unclear D gene. This CDR3 has 11 residues. Germline loops: CDR1 LGHDT, CDR2 YNNKEL (reference sequence). The V and J ends lost 1 base and 5 bases respectively, with 3 bases between them. Here the CDR3 reads CASSQVDEQYF. CDR3 sequence (DNA): TGTGCCAGCAGCCAAGTAGACGAGCAGTACTTC.

This clonotype was observed a handful of times. The CDR3 DNA follows: TGCGCCAGCAGCTTCACGGTTTCAGATACGCAGTATTTT. Translated, it gives CASSFTVSDTQYF. The chain has TRBV5-1 and TRBJ2-3; D not certain. Per germline, CDR1 SGHRS and CDR2 YFSETQ. V was clipped by 2 bases and J by 4 bases, with 8 bases between them. This CDR3 spans 13 amino acids.

The sample holds a few counts of this clonotype. The chain links TRBV7-2 to TRBJ2-5, with 9 positions matching TRBD2. This CDR3 has 18 residues. Germline V gives CDR1 SGHTA, CDR2 FQGNSA. Losses at the gene ends were 2 bases for V and 2 bases for J; bases not matched to a gene: 12. The CDR3 DNA reads as TGTGCCAGCAGCTTAAATTTAGCGGGAGTCCCTCAACAAGAGACCCAGTACTTC. Amino acids: CASSLNLAGVPQQETQYF.

This clonotype turned up a few times. V is TRBV9 and J is TRBJ1-2; no firm D call. From germline, CDR1 is SGDLS and CDR2 YYNGEE. This CDR3 has 15 residues. V lost 6 bases, J lost 6 bases, and 21 bases lay in between. CDR3 sequence (DNA): TGTGCCAGCACCGGGAGGGCAGCAGTTGTGCATGGCTACACCTTC. Translating gives CASTGRAAVVHGYTF.